This T cell receptor (beta chain) came from a study of a mutant IDH1 vaccine in newly diagnosed glioma. Overall study: Commencement of vaccination occurred 4-6 weeks following radiotherapy alone, or concurrently with temozolomide cycles. Previous care, which was radiotherapy, temozolomide, or both, most often involved both.

Assay used: immunoSEQ multiplex PCR; TCRdb lists only in-frame clones, some missing. Of some 11,000 clones in the sample, about 91% are singletons; the top ten hold about 5%. Time point defined: week 23, last vaccination. A 20-mer mutant IDH1 peptide at 300 ug was injected subcutaneously with topical imiquimod. V dropped 8 bases and J dropped 2; count of bases not matched to a gene: 2. The germline V gene encodes CDR1 MNHEY and CDR2 SVGAGI. The CDR3 is made up of 14 amino acids. For this clone: The antigen is unknown.

Here the sequenced sample was PBMCs, taken from a glioma patient whose treatment included an IDH1 peptide vaccine. The receptor comes from a woman in her 40s with glioma. Some clones in this sample may be carry-over from other donors' samples. V is TRBV6-5 and J is TRBJ2-1, with 11 bases lining up with TRBD1. CDR3: CASGGQGAYNEQFF. The CDR3 DNA follows: TGTGCCAGCGGGGGACAGGGGGCCTACAATGAGCAGTTCTTC.